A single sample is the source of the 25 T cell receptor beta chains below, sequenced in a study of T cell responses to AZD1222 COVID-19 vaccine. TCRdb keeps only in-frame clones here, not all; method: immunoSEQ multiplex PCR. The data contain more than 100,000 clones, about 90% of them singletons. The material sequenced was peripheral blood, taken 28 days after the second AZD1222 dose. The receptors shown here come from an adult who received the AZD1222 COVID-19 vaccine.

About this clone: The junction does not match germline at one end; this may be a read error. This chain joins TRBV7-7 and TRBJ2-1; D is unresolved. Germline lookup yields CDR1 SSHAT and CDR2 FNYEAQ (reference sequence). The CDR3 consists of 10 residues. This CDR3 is CASSLWEQFF. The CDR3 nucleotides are TGTGCTAGCAGCTTGTGGGAGCAGTTCTTC.

CDR3 loop: CATSEYTYNEQFF. The CDR3 coding sequence is TGTGCCACCAGTGAGTATACCTACAATGAGCAGTTCTTC. The chain is built from TRBV24-1 and TRBJ2-1; D is unresolved. V lost 4 bases and J lost 2, with 5 bases in between. The CDR3 has 13 residues. From germline, CDR1 is KGHDR and CDR2 SFDVKD.

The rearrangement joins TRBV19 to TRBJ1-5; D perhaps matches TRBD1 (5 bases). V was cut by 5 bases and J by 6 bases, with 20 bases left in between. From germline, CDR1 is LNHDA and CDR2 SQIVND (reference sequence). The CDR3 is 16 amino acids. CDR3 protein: CASSPLTVLKPQPQHF. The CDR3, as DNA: TGTGCCAGTAGTCCCTTGACAGTTCTAAAGCCTCAGCCCCAGCATTTT.

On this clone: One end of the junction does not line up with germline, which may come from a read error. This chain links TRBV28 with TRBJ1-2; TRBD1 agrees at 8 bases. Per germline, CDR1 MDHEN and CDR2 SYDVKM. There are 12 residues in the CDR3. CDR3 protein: CASTIPTGDFRF. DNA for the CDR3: TGTGCCAGCACCATTCCGACAGGGGATTTTCGTTTC.

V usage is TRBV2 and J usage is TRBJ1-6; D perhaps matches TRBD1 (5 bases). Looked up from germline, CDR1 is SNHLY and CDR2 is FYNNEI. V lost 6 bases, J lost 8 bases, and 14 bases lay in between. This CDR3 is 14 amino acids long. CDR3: CASRHGRVDSPLHF. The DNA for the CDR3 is TGTGCCAGCAGACACGGCAGGGTGGATTCACCCCTCCACTTT.

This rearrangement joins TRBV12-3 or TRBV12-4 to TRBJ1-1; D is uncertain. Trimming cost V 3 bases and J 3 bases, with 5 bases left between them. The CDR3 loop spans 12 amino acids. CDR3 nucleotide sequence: TGTGCCAGCAGTTTGCCTTACACTGAAGCTTTCTTT. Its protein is CASSLPYTEAFF.

CDR3 in DNA: TGTGCCAGCAACCTCCGGGACAGGGCTCGTGGCTACACCTTC. Translating it yields CASNLRDRARGYTF. The chain links TRBV5-6 to TRBJ1-2; 9 nucleotides match TRBD1. The germline CDR1 and CDR2 sequences are SGHDT and YYEEEE. This CDR3 is 14 amino acids long. The junction had 10 bases not matched to a gene; V was cut back by 6 bases and J by 7 bases.

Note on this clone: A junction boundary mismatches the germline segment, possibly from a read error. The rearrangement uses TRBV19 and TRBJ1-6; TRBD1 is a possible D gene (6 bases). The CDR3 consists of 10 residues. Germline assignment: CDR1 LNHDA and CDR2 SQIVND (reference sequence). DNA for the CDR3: TGTGCCAAATACCGGGACACCATCGACTTT. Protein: CAKYRDTIDF. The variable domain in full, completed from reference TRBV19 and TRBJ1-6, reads DGGITQSPKYLFRKEGQNVTLSCEQNLNHDAMYWYRQDPGQGLRLIYYSQIVNDFQKGDIAEGYSVSREKKESFPLTVTSAQKNPTAFYLCAKYRDTIDFGNGTRLTVT.

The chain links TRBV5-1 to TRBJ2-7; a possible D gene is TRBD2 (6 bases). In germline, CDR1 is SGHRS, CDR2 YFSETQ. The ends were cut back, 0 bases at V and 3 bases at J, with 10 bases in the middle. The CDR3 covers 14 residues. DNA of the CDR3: TGCGCCAGCAGCTTGGCGGGAGACATCTACGAGCAGTACTTC. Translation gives CASSLAGDIYEQYF.

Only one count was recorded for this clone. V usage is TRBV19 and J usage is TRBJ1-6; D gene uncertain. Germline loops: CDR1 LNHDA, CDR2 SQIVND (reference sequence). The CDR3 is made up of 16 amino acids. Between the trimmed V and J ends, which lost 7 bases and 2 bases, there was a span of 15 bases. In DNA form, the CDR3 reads TGTGCCAGTACCCCTACTTGGGGTACCTATAATTCACCCCTCCACTTT. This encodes CASTPTWGTYNSPLHF.

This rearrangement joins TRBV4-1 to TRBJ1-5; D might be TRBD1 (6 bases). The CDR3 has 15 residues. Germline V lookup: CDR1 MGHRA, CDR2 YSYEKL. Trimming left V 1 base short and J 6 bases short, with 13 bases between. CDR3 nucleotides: TGCGCCAGCAGCCAAGTAGCAGGGGTGGTTCAGCCCCAGCATTTT. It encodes CASSQVAGVVQPQHF.

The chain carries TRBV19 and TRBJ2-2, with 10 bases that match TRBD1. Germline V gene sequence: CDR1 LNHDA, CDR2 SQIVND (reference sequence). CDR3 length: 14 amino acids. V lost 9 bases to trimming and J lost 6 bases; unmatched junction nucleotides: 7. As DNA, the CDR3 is TGTGCCAGCTCCGACAGGGGGCTTGCCGGGGAGCTGTTTTTT. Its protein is CASSDRGLAGELFF.

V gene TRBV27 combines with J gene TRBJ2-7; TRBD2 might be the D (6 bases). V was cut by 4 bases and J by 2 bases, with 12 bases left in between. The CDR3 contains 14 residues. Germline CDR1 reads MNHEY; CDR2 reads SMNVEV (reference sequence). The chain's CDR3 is CASSYGSQTYEQYF. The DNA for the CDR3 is TGTGCCAGCAGTTACGGGAGTCAGACCTACGAGCAGTACTTC.

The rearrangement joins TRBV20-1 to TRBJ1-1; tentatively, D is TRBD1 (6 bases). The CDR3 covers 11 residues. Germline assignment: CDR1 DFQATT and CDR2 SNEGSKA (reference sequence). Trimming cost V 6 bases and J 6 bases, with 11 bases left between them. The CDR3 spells CSASRQAEAFF. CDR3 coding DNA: TGCAGTGCCTCAAGACAGGCTGAAGCTTTCTTT.

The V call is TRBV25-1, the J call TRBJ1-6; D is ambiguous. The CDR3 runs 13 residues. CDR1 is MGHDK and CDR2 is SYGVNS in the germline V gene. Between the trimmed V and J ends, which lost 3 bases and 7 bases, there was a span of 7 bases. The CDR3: CASSEGSNSPLHF. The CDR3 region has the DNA TGTGCCAGCAGTGAGGGTAGCAATTCACCCCTCCACTTT.

The CDR3 coding sequence is TGTGCCAGCAGTTACGGACAGGAGCAGTTCTTC. The encoded protein is CASSYGQEQFF. This sequence joins TRBV27 and TRBJ2-1, with D maybe TRBD1 (6 bases). The CDR3 is 11 residues long. V gave up 4 bases and J gave up 10 bases, with 8 bases separating them. Per the germline V gene, CDR1 is MNHEY and CDR2 is SMNVEV (reference sequence).

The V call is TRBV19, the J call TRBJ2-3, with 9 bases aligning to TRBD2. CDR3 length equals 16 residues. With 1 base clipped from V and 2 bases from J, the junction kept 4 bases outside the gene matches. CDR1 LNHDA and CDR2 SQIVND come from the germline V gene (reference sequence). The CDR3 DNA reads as TGTGCCAGTAGTATAGTTAGCGGGAGATACACAGATACGCAGTATTTT. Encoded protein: CASSIVSGRYTDTQYF.

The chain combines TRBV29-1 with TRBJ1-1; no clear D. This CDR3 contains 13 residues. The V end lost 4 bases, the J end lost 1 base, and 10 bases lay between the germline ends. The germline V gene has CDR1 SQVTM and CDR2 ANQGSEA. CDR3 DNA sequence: TGCAGCGTTGTGATGGGTACGAACACTGAAGCTTTCTTT. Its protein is CSVVMGTNTEAFF.

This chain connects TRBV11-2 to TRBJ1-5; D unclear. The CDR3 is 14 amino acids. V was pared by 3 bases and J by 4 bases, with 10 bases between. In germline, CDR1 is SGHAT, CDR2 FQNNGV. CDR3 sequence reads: CASSLTDTNQPQHF. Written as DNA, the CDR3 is TGTGCCAGCAGCTTGACCGATACTAATCAGCCCCAGCATTTT.

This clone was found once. The CDR3 sequence: CASSSGQGPRAFF. The DNA of the CDR3 is TGTGCCAGCTCATCGGGACAGGGACCGAGGGCTTTCTTT. This sequence joins TRBV18 and TRBJ1-1, with 9 positions matching TRBD1. Germline V gene data show CDR1 as KGHSH and CDR2 as LQKENI. This CDR3 has 13 residues. The V segment lost 5 bases and the J segment 11 bases; nucleotides outside the gene matches: 9.

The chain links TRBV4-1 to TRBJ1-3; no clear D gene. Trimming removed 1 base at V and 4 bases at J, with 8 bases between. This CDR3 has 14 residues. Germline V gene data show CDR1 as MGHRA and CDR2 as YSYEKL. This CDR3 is CASSQAERGNTIYF. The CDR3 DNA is TGCGCCAGCAGCCAAGCGGAGAGGGGAAACACCATATATTTT.

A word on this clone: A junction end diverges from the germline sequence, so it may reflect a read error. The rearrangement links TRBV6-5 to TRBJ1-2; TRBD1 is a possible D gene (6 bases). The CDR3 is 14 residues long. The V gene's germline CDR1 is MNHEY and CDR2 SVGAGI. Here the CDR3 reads CASSYQDSTPPSNF. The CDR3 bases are TGTGCCAGCAGTTATCAGGACAGCACCCCCCCCTCGAATTTC.

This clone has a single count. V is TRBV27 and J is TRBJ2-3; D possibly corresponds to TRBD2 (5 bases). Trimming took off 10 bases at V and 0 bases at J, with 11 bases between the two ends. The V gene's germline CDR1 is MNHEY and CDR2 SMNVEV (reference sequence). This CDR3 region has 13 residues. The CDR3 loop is CATLDYSTDTQYF. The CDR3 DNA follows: TGTGCCACCTTAGACTATAGCACAGATACGCAGTATTTT.

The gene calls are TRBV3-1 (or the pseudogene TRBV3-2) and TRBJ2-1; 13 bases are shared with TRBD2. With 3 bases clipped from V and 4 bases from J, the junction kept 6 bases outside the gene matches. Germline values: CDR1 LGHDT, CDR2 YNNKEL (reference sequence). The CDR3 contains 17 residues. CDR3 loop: CASSHRTSGGLYNEQFF. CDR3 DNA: TGTGCCAGCAGCCATCGGACTAGCGGGGGCCTATACAATGAGCAGTTCTTC.

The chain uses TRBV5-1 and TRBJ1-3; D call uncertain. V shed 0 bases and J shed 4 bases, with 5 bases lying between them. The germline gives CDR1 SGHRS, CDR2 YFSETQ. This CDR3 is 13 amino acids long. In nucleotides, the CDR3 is TGCGCCAGCAGCTTGGACCCCGGAAACACCATATATTTT. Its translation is CASSLDPGNTIYF.